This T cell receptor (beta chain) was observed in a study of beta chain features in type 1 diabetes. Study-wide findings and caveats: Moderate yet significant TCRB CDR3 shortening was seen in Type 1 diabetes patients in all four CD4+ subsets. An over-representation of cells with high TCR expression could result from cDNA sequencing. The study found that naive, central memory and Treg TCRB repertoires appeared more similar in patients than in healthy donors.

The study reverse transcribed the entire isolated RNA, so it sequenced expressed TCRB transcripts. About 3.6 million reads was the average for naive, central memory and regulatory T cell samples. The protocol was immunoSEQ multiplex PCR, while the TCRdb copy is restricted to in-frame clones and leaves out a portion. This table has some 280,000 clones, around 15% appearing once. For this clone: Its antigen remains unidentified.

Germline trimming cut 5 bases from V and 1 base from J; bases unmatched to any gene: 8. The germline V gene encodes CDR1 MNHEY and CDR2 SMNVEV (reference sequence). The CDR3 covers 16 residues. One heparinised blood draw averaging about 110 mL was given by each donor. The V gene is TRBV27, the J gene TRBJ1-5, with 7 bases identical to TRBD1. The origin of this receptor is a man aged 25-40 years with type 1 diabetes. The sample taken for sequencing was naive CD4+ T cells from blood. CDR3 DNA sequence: TGTGCCAGCAGTCCAGGGCCCAGGGGGAGCAATCAGCCCCAGCATTTT. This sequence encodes CASSPGPRGSNQPQHF.